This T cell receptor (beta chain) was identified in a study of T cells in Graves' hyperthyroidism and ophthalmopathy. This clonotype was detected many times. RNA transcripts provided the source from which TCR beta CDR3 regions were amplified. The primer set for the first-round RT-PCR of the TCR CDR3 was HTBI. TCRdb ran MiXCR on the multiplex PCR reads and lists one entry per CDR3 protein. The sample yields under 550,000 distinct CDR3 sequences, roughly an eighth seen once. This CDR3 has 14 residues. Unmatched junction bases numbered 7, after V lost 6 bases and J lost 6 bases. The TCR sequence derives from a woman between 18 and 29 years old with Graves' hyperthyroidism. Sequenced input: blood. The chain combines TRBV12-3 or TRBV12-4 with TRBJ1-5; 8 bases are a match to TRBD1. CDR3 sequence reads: CASSLQGGSQPQHF. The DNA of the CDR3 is TGTGCCAGCAGCCTACAGGGGGGTTCTCAGCCCCAGCATTTT.